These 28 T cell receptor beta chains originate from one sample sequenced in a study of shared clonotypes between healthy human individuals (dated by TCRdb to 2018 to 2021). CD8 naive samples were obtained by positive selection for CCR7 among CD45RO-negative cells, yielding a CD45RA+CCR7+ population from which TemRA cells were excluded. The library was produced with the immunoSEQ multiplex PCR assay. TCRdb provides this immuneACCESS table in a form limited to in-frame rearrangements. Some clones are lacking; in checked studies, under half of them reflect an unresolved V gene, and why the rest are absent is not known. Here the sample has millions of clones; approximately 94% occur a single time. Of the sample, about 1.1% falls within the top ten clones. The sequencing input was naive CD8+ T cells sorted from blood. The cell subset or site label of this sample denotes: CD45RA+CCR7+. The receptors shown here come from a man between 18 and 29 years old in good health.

The CDR3 protein is CASSALPGGSQPQHF. DNA for the CDR3: TGTGCCAGCAGCGCCCTGCCCGGGGGAAGTCAGCCCCAGCATTTT. The rearrangement links TRBV7-9 to TRBJ1-5, with a tentative D call TRBD1 (5 bases). V lost 5 bases and J lost 6, with 17 bases in between. Germline lookup yields CDR1 SEHNR and CDR2 FQNEAQ (reference sequence). This CDR3 comprises 15 residues. Based on the CDR3 plus reference TRBV7-9 and TRBJ1-5, the full variable domain is DTGVSQNPRHKITKRGQNVTFRCDPISEHNRLYWYRQTLGQGPEFLTYFQNEAQLEKSRLLSDRFSAERPKGSFSTLEIQRTEQGDSAMYLCASSALPGGSQPQHFGDGTRLSIL.

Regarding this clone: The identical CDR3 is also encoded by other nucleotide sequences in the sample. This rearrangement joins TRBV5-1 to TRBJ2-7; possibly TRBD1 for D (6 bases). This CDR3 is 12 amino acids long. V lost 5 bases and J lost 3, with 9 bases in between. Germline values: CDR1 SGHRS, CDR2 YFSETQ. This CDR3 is CASSQQGYEQYF. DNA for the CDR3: TGCGCCAGCAGTCAACAGGGCTACGAGCAGTACTTC.

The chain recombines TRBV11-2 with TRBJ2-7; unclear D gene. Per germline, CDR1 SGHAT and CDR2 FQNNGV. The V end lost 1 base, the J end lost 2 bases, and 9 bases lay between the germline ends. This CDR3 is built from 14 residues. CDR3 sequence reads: CASSLVDWTYEQYF. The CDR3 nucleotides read TGTGCCAGCAGCTTAGTCGACTGGACCTACGAGCAGTACTTC.

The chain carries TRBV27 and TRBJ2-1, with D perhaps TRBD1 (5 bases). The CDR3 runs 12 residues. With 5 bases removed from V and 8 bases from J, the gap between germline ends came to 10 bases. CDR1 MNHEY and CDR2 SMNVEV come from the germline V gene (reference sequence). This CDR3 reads CASSIGVDEQFF. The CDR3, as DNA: TGTGCCAGCAGTATAGGGGTCGATGAGCAGTTCTTC.

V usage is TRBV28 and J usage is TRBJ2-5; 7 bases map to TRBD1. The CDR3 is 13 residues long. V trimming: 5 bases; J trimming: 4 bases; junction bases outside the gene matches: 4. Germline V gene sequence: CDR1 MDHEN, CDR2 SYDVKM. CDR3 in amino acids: CASSLQGTETQYF. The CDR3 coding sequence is TGTGCCAGCAGTCTACAGGGGACAGAGACCCAGTACTTC.

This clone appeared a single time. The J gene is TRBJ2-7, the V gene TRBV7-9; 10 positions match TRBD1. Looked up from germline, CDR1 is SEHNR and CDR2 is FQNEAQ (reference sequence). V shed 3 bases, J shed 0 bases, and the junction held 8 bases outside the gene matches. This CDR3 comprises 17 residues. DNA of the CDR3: TGTGCCAGCAGCTTCGGGGGTGGGACAGGGGACTCCTACGAGCAGTACTTC. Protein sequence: CASSFGGGTGDSYEQYF.

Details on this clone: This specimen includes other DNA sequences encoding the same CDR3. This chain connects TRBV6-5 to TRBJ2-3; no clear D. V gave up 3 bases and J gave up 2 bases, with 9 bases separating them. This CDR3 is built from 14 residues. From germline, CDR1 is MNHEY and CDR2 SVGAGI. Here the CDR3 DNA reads TGTGCCAGCAGTTATGGCTGGGCCACAGATACGCAGTATTTT. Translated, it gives CASSYGWATDTQYF.

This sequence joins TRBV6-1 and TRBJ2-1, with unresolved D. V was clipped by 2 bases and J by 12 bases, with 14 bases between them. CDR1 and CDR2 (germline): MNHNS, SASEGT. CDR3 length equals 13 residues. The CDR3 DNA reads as TGTGCCAGCAGTGAATCTCTCCAGTGGGGGCAGTTCTTC. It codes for CASSESLQWGQFF.

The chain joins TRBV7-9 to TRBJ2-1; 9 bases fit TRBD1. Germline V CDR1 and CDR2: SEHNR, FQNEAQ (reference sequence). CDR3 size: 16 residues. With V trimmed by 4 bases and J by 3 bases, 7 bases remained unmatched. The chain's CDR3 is CASSSPDRGIYNEQFF. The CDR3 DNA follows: TGTGCCAGCAGCTCCCCGGACAGGGGAATCTACAATGAGCAGTTCTTC.

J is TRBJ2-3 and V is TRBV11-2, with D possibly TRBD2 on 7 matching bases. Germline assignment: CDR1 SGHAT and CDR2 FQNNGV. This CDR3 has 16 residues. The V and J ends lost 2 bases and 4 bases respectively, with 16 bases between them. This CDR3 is CASSLFGGAWADTQYF. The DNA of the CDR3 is TGTGCCAGCAGCTTATTTGGGGGGGCATGGGCAGATACGCAGTATTTT.

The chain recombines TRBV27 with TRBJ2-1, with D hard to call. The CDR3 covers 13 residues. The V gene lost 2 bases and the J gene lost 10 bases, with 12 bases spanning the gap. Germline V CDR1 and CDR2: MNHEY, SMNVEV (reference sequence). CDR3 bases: TGTGCCAGCAGTTTAGTCTTCGCGGCAGAGCAGTTCTTC. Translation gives CASSLVFAAEQFF.

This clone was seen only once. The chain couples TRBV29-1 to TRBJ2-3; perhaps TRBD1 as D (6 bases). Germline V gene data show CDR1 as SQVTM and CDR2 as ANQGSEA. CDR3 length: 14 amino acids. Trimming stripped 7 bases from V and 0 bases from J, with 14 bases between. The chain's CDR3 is CSAGQGISTDTQYF. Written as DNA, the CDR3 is TGCAGCGCTGGCCAGGGGATTAGCACAGATACGCAGTATTTT.

CDR3 nucleotide sequence: TGTGCCAGCAGAAGAGACAGGGTCCAAGAGACCCAGTACTTC. Translated, it gives CASRRDRVQETQYF. The chain uses TRBV7-6 and TRBJ2-5, with 7 bases fitting TRBD1. The trim removed 6 bases at V and 1 base at J, leaving 5 bases unmatched. The CDR3 sequence is 14 residues long. Germline CDR1 is SGHVS and CDR2 is FNYEAQ.

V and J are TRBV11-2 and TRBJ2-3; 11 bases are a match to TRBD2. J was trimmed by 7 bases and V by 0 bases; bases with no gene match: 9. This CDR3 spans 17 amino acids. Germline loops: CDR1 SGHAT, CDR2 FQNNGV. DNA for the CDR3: TGTGCCAGCAGCTTAGAGCTAGCGGGGGGAATTTGGAATACGCAGTATTTT. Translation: CASSLELAGGIWNTQYF.

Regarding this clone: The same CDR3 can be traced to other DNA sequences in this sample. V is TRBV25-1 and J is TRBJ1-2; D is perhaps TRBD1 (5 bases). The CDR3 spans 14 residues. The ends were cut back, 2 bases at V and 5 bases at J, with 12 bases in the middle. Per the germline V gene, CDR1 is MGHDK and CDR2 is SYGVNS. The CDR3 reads CASSEVGAGYGYTF. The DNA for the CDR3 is TGTGCCAGCAGTGAAGTAGGGGCCGGGTATGGCTACACCTTC.

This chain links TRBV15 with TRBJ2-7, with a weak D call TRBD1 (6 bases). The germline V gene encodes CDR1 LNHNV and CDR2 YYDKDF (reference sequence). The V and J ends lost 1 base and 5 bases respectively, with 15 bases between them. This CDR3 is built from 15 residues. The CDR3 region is CATSRAEQGSHEQYF. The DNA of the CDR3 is TGTGCCACCAGCAGAGCGGAACAGGGTAGCCACGAGCAGTACTTC.

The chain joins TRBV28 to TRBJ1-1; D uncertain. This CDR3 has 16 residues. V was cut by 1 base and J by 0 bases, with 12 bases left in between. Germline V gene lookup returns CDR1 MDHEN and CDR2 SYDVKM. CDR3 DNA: TGTGCCAGCAGTTTATATCCCGGGATGGTGAACACTGAAGCTTTCTTT. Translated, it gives CASSLYPGMVNTEAFF. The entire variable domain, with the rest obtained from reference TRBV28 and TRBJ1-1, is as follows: DVKVTQSSRYLVKRTGEKVFLECVQDMDHENMFWYRQDPGLGLRLIYFSYDVKMKEKGDIPEGYSVSREKKERFSLILESASTNQTSMYLCASSLYPGMVNTEAFFGQGTRLTVV.

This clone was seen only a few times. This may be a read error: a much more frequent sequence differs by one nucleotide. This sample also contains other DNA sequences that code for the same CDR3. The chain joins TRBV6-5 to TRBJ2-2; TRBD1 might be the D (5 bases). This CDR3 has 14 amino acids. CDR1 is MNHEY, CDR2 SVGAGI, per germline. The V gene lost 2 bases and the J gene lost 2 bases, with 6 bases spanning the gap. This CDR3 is CASSYGHNTGELFF. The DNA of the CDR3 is TGTGCCAGCAGTTACGGACATAACACCGGGGAGCTGTTTTTT.

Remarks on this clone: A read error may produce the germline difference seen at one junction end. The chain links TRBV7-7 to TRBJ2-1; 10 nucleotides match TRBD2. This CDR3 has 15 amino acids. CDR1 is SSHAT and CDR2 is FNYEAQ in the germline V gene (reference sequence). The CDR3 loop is CASSLGLADYNEQFF. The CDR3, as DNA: TGTGCTAGCAGCTTAGGACTAGCGGACTACAATGAGCAGTTCTTC.

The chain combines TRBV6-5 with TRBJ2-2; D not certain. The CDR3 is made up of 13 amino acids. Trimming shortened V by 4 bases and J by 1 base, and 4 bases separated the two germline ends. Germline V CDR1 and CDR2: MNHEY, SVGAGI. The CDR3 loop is CASSFENTGELFF. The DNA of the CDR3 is TGTGCCAGCAGTTTTGAGAACACCGGGGAGCTGTTTTTT.

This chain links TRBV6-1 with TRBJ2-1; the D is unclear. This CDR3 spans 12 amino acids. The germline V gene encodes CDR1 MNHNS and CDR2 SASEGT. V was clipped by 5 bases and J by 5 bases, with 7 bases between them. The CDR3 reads CASSSYNNEQFF. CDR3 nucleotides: TGTGCCAGCAGTTCCTATAACAATGAGCAGTTCTTC.

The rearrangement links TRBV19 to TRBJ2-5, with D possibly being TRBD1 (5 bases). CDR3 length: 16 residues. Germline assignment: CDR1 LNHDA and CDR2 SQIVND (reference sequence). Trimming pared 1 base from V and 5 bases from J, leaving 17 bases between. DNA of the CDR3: TGTGCCAGTAGTATAGGTGCCAGGGTCAATTCTGAGACCCAGTACTTC. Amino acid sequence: CASSIGARVNSETQYF.

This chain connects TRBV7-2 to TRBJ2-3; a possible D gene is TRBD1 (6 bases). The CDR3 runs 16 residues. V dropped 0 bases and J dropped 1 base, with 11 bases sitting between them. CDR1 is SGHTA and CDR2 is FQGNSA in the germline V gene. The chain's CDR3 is CASSLAGEGGTDTQYF. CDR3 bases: TGTGCCAGCAGCTTAGCCGGAGAGGGGGGCACAGATACGCAGTATTTT.

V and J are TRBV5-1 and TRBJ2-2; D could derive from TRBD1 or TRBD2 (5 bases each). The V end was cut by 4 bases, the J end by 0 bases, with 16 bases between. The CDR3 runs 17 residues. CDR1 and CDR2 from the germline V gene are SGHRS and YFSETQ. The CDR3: CASSPDGGQTNTGELFF. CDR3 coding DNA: TGCGCCAGCAGCCCGGATGGAGGACAAACGAACACCGGGGAGCTGTTTTTT.

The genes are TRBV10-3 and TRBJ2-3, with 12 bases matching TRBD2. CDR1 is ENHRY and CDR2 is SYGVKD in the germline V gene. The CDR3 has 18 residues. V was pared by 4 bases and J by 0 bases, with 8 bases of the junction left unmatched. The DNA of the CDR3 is TGTGCCATCAGTGGGGCTAGCGGGAGGGCCGTAAGCACAGATACGCAGTATTTT. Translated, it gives CAISGASGRAVSTDTQYF.

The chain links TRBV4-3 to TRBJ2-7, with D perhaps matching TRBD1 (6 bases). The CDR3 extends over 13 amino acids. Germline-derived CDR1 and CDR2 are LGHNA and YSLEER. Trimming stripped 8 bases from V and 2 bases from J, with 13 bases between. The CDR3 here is CASGPGQTYEQYF. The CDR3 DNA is TGCGCCAGCGGACCGGGACAAACCTACGAGCAGTACTTC.

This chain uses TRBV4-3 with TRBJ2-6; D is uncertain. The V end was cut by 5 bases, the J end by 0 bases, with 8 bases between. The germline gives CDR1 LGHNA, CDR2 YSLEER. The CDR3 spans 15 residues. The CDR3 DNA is TGCGCCAGCAGCAAGGCGGACTCTGGGGCCAACGTCCTGACTTTC. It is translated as CASSKADSGANVLTF.

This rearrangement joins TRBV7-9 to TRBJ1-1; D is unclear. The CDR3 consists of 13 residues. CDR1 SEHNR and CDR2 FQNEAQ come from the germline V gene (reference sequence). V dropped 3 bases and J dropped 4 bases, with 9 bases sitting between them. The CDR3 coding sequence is TGTGCCAGCAGCTTGATGGAGGCCACTGAAGCTTTCTTT. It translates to CASSLMEATEAFF.